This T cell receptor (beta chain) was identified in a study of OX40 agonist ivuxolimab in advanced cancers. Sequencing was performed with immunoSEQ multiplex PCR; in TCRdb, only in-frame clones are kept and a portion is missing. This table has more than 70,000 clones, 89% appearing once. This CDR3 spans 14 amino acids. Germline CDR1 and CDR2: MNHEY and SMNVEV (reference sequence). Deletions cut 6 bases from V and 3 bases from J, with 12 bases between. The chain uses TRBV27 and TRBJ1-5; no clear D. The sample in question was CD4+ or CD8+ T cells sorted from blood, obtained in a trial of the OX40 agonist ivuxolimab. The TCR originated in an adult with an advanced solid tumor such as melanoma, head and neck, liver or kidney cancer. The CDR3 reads CASSPDGLNQPQHF. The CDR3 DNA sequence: TGTGCCAGCAGCCCAGACGGACTCAATCAGCCCCAGCATTTT.